This T cell receptor (beta chain) was found in a study of metastatic and nonmetastatic thyroid tumors. The V gene end was trimmed by 5 bases and the J gene end by 8 bases; junction bases not matched to a gene: 19. The CDR3 is 18 amino acids. Germline lookup yields CDR1 SGHAT and CDR2 FQNNGV. No patient received treatment before thyroid surgery. This clone was recorded at least ten times. TCRdb reassembled clones from the PCR reads with MiXCR. This table holds 64,000 or so clones, 15% to 20% found once. The TCR originated in a male donor with papillary thyroid cancer or a benign thyroid nodule (not recorded which). Some clones in this sample may be carry-over from other donors' samples. J is TRBJ2-1 and V is TRBV11-2; 9 bases agree with TRBD1. Sequenced: blood. CDR3 sequence reads: CASSLQGAGGSWVDEQFF. The CDR3 DNA follows: TGTGCCAGCAGCCTACAGGGGGCCGGCGGGAGTTGGGTTGATGAGCAGTTCTTC.